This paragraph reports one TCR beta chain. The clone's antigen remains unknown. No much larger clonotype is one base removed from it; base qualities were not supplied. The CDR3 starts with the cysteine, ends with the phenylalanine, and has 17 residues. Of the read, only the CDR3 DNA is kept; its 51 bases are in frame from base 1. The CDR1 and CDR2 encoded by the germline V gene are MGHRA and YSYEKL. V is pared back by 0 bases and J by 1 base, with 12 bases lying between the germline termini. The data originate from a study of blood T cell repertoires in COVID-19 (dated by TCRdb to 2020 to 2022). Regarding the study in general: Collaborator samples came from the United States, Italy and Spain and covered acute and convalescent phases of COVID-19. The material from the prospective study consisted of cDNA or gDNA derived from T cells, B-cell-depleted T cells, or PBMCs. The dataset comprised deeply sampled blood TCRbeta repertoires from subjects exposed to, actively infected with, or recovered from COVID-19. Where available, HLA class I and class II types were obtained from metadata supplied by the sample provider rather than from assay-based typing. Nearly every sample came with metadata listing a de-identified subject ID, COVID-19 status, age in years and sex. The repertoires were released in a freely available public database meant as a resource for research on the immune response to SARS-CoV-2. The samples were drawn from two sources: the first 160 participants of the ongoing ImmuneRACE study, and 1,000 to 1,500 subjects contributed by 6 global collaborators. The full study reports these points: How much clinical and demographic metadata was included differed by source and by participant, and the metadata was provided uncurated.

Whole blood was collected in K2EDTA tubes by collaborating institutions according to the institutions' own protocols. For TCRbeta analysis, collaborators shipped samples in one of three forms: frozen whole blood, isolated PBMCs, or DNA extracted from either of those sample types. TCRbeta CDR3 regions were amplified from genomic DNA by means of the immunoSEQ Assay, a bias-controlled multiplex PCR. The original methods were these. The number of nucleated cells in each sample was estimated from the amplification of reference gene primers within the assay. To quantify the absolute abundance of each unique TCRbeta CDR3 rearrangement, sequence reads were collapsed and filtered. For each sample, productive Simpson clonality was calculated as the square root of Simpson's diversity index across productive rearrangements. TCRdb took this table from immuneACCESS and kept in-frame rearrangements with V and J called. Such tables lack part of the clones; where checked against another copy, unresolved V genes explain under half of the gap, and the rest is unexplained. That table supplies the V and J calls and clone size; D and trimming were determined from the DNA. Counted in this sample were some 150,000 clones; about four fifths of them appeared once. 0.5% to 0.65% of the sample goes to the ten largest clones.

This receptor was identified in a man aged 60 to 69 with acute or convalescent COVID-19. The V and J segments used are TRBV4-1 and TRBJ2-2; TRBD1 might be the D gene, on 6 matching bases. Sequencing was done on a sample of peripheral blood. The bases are TGCGCCAGCAGCCAAGATCAGGGGACACTGAACACCGGGGAGCTGTTTTTT. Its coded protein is CASSQDQGTLNTGELFF.